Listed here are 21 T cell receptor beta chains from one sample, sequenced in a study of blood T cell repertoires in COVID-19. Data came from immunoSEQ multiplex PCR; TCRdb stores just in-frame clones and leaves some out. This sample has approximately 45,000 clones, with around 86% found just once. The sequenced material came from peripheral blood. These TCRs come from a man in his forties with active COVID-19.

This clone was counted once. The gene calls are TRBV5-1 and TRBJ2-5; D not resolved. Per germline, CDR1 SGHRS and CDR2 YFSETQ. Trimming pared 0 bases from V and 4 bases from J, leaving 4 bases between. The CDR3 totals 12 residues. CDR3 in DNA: TGCGCCAGCAGCTTGGCCGGAGAGACCCAGTACTTC. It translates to CASSLAGETQYF.

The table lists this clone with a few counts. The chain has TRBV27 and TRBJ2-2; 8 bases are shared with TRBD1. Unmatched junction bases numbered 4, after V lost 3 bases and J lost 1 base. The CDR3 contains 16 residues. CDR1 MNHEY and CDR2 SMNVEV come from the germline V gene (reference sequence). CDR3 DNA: TGTGCCAGCAGTTTTAGGGGGACAGGGAACACCGGGGAGCTGTTTTTT. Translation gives CASSFRGTGNTGELFF.

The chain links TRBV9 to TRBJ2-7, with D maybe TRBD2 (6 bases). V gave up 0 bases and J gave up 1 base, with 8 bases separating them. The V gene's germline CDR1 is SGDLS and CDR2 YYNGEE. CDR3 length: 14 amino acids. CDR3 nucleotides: TGTGCCAGCAGCGTAGAAGCGGGTTCCTACGAGCAGTACTTC. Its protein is CASSVEAGSYEQYF.

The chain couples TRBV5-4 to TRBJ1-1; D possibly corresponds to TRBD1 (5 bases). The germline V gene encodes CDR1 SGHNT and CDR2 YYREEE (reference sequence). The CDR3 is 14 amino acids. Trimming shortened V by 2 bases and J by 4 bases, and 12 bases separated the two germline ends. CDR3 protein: CASSFIGEGTEAFF. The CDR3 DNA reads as TGTGCCAGCAGCTTTATAGGGGAGGGCACTGAAGCTTTCTTT.

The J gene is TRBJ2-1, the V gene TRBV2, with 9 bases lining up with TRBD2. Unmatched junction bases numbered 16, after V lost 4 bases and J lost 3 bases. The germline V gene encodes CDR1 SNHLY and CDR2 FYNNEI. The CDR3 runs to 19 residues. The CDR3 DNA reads TGTGCCAGCAGTGCTGGGGCGGGAGGGGGCCCCGTTAACTACAATGAGCAGTTCTTC. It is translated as CASSAGAGGGPVNYNEQFF.

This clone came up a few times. DNA for the CDR3: TGTGCCAGCAGCCACGGCGGGAGGAGAGATACGCAGTATTTT. It encodes CASSHGGRRDTQYF. The genes are TRBV3-1 (or the pseudogene TRBV3-2) and TRBJ2-3; 8 bases fit TRBD2. The length of the CDR3 is 14 residues. Germline values: CDR1 LGHDT, CDR2 YNNKEL (reference sequence). The junction had 4 bases not matched to a gene; V was cut back by 3 bases and J by 5 bases.

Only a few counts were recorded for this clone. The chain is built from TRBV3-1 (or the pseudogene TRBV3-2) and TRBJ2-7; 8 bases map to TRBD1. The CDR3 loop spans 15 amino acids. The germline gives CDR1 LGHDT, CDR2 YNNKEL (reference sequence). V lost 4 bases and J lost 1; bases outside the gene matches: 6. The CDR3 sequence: CASSPNNRGSYEQYF. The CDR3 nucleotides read TGTGCCAGCAGCCCTAATAACAGGGGGTCCTACGAGCAGTACTTC.

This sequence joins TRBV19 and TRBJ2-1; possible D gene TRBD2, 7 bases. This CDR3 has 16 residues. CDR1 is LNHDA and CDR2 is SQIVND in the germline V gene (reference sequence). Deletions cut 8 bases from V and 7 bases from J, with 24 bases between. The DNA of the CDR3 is TGTGCCAGTGGTCTGGGCCTAGCGGTCCAGGGGAATGAGCAGTTCTTC. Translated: CASGLGLAVQGNEQFF.

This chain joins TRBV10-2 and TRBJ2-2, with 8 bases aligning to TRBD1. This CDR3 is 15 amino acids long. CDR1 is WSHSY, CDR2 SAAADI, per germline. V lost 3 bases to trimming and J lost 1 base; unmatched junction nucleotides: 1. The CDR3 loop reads CASSEGTGNTGELFF. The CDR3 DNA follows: TGCGCCAGCAGTGAAGGGACAGGGAACACCGGGGAGCTGTTTTTT.

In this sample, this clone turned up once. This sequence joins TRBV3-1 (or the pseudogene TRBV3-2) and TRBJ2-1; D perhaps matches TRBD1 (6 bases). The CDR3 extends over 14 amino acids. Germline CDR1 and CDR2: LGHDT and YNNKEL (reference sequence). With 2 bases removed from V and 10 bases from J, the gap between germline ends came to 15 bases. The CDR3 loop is CASSQPDSFTEQFF. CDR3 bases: TGTGCCAGCAGCCAACCGGACAGTTTCACCGAGCAGTTCTTC.

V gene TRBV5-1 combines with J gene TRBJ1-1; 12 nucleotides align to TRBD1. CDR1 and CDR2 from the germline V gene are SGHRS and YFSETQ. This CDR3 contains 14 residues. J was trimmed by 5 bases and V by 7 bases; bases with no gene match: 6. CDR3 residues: CASGTGGAGTEAFF. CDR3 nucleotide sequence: TGCGCCAGCGGGACAGGGGGCGCGGGAACTGAAGCTTTCTTT.

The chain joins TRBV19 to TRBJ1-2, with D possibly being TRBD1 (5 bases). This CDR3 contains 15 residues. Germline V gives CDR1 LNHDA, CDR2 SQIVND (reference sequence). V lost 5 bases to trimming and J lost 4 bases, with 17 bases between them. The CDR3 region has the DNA TGTGCCAGTAGTCCCCAGAGGGCCGGGGGCTATGGCTACACCTTC. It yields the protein CASSPQRAGGYGYTF.

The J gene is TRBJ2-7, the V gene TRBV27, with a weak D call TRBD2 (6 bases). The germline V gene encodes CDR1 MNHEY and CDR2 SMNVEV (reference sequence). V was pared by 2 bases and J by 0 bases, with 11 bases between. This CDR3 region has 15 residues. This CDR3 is CASSLDGRSSYEQYF. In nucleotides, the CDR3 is TGTGCCAGCAGTTTAGACGGGAGAAGCTCCTACGAGCAGTACTTC.

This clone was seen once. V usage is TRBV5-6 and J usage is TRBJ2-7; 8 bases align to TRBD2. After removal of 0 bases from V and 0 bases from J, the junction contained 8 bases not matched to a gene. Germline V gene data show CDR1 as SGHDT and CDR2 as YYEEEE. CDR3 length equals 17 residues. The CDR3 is CASSLASTSGSSYEQYF. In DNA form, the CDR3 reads TGTGCCAGCAGCTTGGCCTCCACTAGCGGTAGCTCCTACGAGCAGTACTTC.

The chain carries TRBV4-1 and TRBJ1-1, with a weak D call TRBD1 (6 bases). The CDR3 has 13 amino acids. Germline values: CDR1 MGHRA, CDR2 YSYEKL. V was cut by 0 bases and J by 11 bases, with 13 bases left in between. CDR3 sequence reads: CASSQDSGARAFF. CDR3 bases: TGCGCCAGCAGCCAAGACTCAGGGGCTCGGGCTTTCTTT.

CDR3 sequence (DNA): TGTGCCAGTAGTTTCTCATCCCTGACAGGAACCTACGAGCAGTACTTC. Protein: CASSFSSLTGTYEQYF. The chain links TRBV19 to TRBJ2-7; tentatively, D is TRBD1 (6 bases). The CDR3 runs to 16 residues. The V and J ends lost 5 bases and 2 bases respectively, with 19 bases between them. Germline values: CDR1 LNHDA, CDR2 SQIVND (reference sequence).

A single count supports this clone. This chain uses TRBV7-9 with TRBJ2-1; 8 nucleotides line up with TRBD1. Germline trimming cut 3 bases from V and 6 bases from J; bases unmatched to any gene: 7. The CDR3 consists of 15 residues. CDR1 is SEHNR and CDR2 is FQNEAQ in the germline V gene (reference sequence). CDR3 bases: TGTGCCAGCAGCTTTGGACAGGGAGAGGGCAATGAGCAGTTCTTC. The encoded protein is CASSFGQGEGNEQFF.

The CDR3 loop reads CASSGGRASGNYEQYF. In DNA form, the CDR3 reads TGTGCCAGCAGTGGGGGTAGGGCTAGCGGGAATTACGAGCAGTACTTC. The chain is built from TRBV6-1 and TRBJ2-7, with 9 bases matching TRBD2. This CDR3 is built from 16 residues. The trim removed 4 bases at V and 4 bases at J, leaving 11 bases unmatched. Germline lookup yields CDR1 MNHNS and CDR2 SASEGT.

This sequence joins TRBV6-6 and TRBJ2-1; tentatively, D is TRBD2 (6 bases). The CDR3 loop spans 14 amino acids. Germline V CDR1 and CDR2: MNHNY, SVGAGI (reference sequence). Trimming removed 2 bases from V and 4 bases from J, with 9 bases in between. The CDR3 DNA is TGTGCCAGCAGTTACCGGGACTCTTACAATGAGCAGTTCTTC. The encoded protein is CASSYRDSYNEQFF.

The CDR3 protein is CATSESMTARADTQYF. For the CDR3, the DNA is TGTGCCACCAGTGAGTCCATGACAGCAAGGGCAGATACGCAGTATTTT. J is TRBJ2-3 and V is TRBV24-1, with a possible D match to TRBD1 (5 bases). This CDR3 has 16 amino acids. Germline CDR1 is KGHDR and CDR2 is SFDVKD. V was trimmed by 4 bases and J by 4 bases, leaving 17 bases between them.

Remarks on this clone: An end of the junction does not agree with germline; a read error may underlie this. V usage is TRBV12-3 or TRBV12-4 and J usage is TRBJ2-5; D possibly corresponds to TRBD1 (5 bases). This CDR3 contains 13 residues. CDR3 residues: CASRLGASETQYF. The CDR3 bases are TGTGCCAGCAGGTTAGGGGCTTCGGAGACCCAGTACTTC.